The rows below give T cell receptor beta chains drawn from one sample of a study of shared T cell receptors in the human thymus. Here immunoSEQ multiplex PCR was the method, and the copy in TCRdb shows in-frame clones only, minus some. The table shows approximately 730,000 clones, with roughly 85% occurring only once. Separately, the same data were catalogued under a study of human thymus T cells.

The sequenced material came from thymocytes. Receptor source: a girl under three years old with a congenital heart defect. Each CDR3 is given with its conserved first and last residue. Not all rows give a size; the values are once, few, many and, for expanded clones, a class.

cdr3_aa: CASSGGTGVEQFF
v_call: TRBV19
j_call: TRBJ2-1
clone_size: .

cdr3_aa: CSASLVEAFF
v_call: TRBV20-1
j_call: TRBJ1-1
clone_size: .

cdr3_aa: CASSLGTSRSTDTQYF
v_call: TRBV7-2
j_call: TRBJ2-3
clone_size: few

cdr3_aa: CASSLACGRGRRNTGELFF
v_call: TRBV11-2
j_call: TRBJ2-2
clone_size: .

cdr3_aa: CAWSVRGGRKISPLHF
v_call: TRBV30
j_call: TRBJ1-6
clone_size: .

cdr3_aa: CASSAGAGQGVSGELFF
v_call: TRBV2
j_call: TRBJ2-2
clone_size: .

cdr3_aa: CASSQRVTGSGTEAFF
v_call: TRBV14
j_call: TRBJ1-1
clone_size: .

cdr3_aa: CAIYTPGHMNTEAFF
v_call: TRBV6-1
j_call: TRBJ1-1
clone_size: .

cdr3_aa: CASSFLSDRGREPQHF
v_call: TRBV6-6
j_call: TRBJ1-5
clone_size: .

cdr3_aa: CASSDCVKTACGTDTQYF
v_call: TRBV9
j_call: TRBJ2-3
clone_size: .

cdr3_aa: CASKIDSGGQGSSGANVLTF
v_call: TRBV19
j_call: TRBJ2-6
clone_size: .

cdr3_aa: CASSQDHRQGASGYEQYF
v_call: TRBV4-3
j_call: TRBJ2-7
clone_size: .

cdr3_aa: CASGLAGVPNEQFF
v_call: TRBV7-6
j_call: TRBJ2-1
clone_size: .

cdr3_aa: CASSHSKKGVSPLHF
v_call: TRBV14
j_call: TRBJ1-6
clone_size: .

cdr3_aa: CASSLDYTDTQYF
v_call: TRBV11-3
j_call: TRBJ2-3
clone_size: .

cdr3_aa: CASSLAGVSGELFF
v_call: TRBV5-5
j_call: TRBJ2-2
clone_size: .

cdr3_aa: CASSSSNEQFF
v_call: TRBV6-5
j_call: TRBJ2-1
clone_size: few

cdr3_aa: CASSLGGVGGPLYYEQFF
v_call: TRBV7-2
j_call: TRBJ2-1
clone_size: .